This is a list of T cell receptor beta chains from one sample in a study of OX40 agonist ivuxolimab in advanced cancers. Libraries were prepared by immunoSEQ multiplex PCR; TCRdb keeps only in-frame clonotypes and omits some of them. The data show tens of thousands of clones, 75% to 90% seen once. The sequencing here drew on CD4+ or CD8+ T cells sorted from blood, taken in a trial of the OX40 agonist ivuxolimab. The receptors stem from an adult with an advanced solid tumor such as melanoma, head and neck, liver or kidney cancer. CDR3s include the opening cysteine and the closing phenylalanine or tryptophan. The D gene is left open where the match is weak. Part of the rows lack a size; the others show once, few, many or a class for expanded clones.

D gene	V gene	clone size	J gene	CDR3 protein	CDR3 DNA
TRBD2	TRBV5-1	-	TRBJ2-1	CASSPFVAGGNEQFF	TGCGCCAGCAGCCCCTTTGTAGCGGGGGGGAATGAGCAGTTCTTC
-	TRBV30	-	TRBJ2-1	CASSINDYNEQFF	TGTGCTTCTTCCATCAACGACTACAATGAGCAGTTCTTC
-	TRBV2	-	TRBJ1-2	CASSERVLMGYTF	TGTGCCAGCAGTGAAAGGGTGCTAATGGGCTACACCTTC
TRBD2	TRBV4-2	-	TRBJ2-2	CASSQPSGLAGEGNTGELFF	TGTGCCAGCAGCCAACCCTCCGGACTAGCGGGAGAGGGGAACACCGGGGAGCTGTTTTTT
TRBD1	TRBV19	-	TRBJ1-1	CASRPGQGARGFF	TGTGCCAGTAGGCCGGGACAGGGGGCGCGTGGTTTCTTT
TRBD1	TRBV7-9	-	TRBJ2-2	CASREQGAAGELFF	TGTGCCAGCAGGGAACAGGGGGCAGCCGGGGAGCTGTTTTTT
-	TRBV19	-	TRBJ2-7	CASSIDPQGALEQYF	TGTGCCAGTAGTATAGATCCCCAGGGAGCTTTAGAGCAGTACTTC
-	TRBV27	-	TRBJ2-3	CASSSSWRTTDTQYF	TGTGCCAGCAGTTCTTCTTGGCGGACCACAGATACGCAGTATTTT
TRBD1	TRBV6-1	-	TRBJ1-2	CASSPRDRSMYGYTF	TGTGCCAGCAGTCCTCGGGACAGGTCGATGTATGGCTACACCTTC
-	TRBV7-9	-	TRBJ2-3	CASSLMDGTQYF	TGTGCCAGCAGCTTAATGGATGGTACGCAGTATTTT
-	TRBV5-5	-	TRBJ1-5	CASSPRDSNQPQHF	TGTGCCAGCAGCCCCCGGGACAGCAATCAGCCCCAGCATTTT
-	TRBV5-4	-	TRBJ1-2	CASSLKGRGNYGYTF	TGTGCCAGCAGCTTGAAGGGTAGGGGCAACTATGGCTACACCTTC
-	TRBV30	-	TRBJ2-2	CAWSVGLPGELFF	TGTGCCTGGAGTGTAGGACTCCCCGGGGAGCTGTTTTTT
TRBD1	TRBV11-2	-	TRBJ1-2	CASTGRGDRGILYGYTF	TGTGCCAGCACCGGCCGTGGGGACAGGGGTATTCTCTATGGCTACACCTTC
-	TRBV9	-	TRBJ1-2	CASSGGPTGGYTF	TGTGCCAGCAGCGGCGGGCCTACTGGTGGCTACACCTTC
-	TRBV27	-	TRBJ2-3	CASSTSGTVTDTQYF	TGTGCCAGCAGTACCTCCGGAACCGTCACAGATACGCAGTATTTT
-	TRBV28	-	TRBJ2-4	CASSYRAAKNIQYF	TGTGCCAGCAGTTACAGGGCGGCCAAAAACATTCAGTACTTC
-	TRBV19	-	TRBJ2-2	CASSSPDRPNTGELFF	TGTGCCAGTAGTTCTCCCGACAGGCCTAACACCGGGGAGCTGTTTTTT
-	TRBV28	-	TRBJ2-7	CASSFGEQYF	TGTGCCAGCAGTTTTGGGGAGCAGTACTTC
-	TRBV19	-	TRBJ2-1	CASSFTRNEQFF	TGTGCCAGTAGTTTCACTAGGAATGAGCAGTTCTTC
-	TRBV2	-	TRBJ2-5	CASSRTWTASQYF	TGTGCCAGCAGTAGGACTTGGACCGCGTCCCAGTACTTC
-	TRBV10-2	-	TRBJ2-7	CASSEFTGSYEQYF	TGCGCCAGCAGTGAGTTTACAGGGTCCTACGAGCAGTACTTC
-	TRBV5-5	-	TRBJ2-1	CASSLVTANEQFF	TGTGCCAGCAGCTTGGTTACCGCCAATGAGCAGTTCTTC
-	TRBV10-3	-	TRBJ1-1	CAIKGRGNTEAFF	TGTGCCATCAAGGGCAGGGGAAACACTGAAGCTTTCTTT
-	TRBV15	-	TRBJ1-1	CATSSAFGIPAEAFF	TGTGCCACCAGCAGCGCATTCGGCATTCCGGCTGAAGCTTTCTTT
-	TRBV27	-	TRBJ2-5	CASSLTRGPQETQYF	TGTGCCAGCAGTCTAACCCGTGGGCCACAAGAGACCCAGTACTTC
TRBD2	TRBV5-6	-	TRBJ2-1	CASSLIGLVAEQFF	TGTGCCAGCAGCTTAATCGGACTAGTGGCTGAGCAGTTCTTC
TRBD2	TRBV19	-	TRBJ2-1	CASSGSGTNNEQFF	TGTGCCAGTAGCGGTAGCGGGACTAACAATGAGCAGTTCTTC
-	TRBV7-9	-	TRBJ2-5	CASSLTDRETQYF	TGTGCCAGCAGCTTGACAGATCGGGAGACCCAGTACTTC
TRBD1	TRBV11-2	-	TRBJ1-3	CASSLGNTGVSDTIYF	TGTGCCAGCAGCTTAGGAAACACAGGGGTTTCGGACACCATATATTTT
-	TRBV4-1	once	TRBJ1-3	CASSQGEGNTIYF	TGCGCCAGCAGCCAAGGAGAGGGAAACACCATATATTTT